Described below is a single TCR beta chain sequence and its context. The antigen is undetermined. Genomic DNA provided the template from which TCR beta VDJ and CDR3 profiles were obtained. TCRdb re-analysed the reads in MiXCR, keeping a single row per CDR3 protein. Of hundreds of thousands of distinct CDR3 sequences in the sample, about a third are singletons; the top ten hold roughly 0.8%. The entry originates in a study of CD8+CD57+ T cells in acquired aplastic anemia. Germline V gene lookup returns CDR1 WNHNN and CDR2 SYGVQD (reference sequence). CDR3 length: 12 amino acids. V was trimmed by 3 bases and J by 10 bases, leaving 9 bases between them. Study results and caveats: Patients and controls were found to share over 25 CD8+ CDR3 sequences.

Sequenced patients had shown CD8+CD57+ cell expansion by flow cytometry. The chain joins TRBV10-1 to TRBJ1-4, with D unclear. What was sequenced was sorted CD4+, CD8+, or CD8+CD57+ T cells (not recorded which) from PBMCs. The source is a human donor with aplastic anemia. CDR3 amino acids: CASSENSGKLFF. In nucleotides, the CDR3 is TGCGCCAGCAGTGAAAACAGTGGAAAACTGTTTTTT.